The entry below gives a single T cell receptor beta chain sequence along with its context. What it binds is not known. V gave up 5 bases and J gave up 7 bases, with 20 bases separating them. CDR3 length: 15 residues. Germline-derived CDR1 and CDR2 are SGHTA and FQGNSA. The source of the sample is a study of cytomegalovirus exposure and HLA in healthy donors. The PCR contained 60 Vbeta and 13 Jbeta primers. Data came from immunoSEQ multiplex PCR; TCRdb stores just in-frame clones and leaves some out. The table has about 140,000 clones, around 72% seen once. Findings and caveats of the study: Later work found that TCR association rates differed between HLA loci; DRB1 had the most and HLA-C the fewest.

Healthy individuals who donated bone marrow served as the donors. The source material was PBMCs. The origin of this receptor is a human donor in good health. J is TRBJ2-5 and V is TRBV7-2; D possibly corresponds to TRBD2 (7 bases). The DNA of the CDR3 is TGTGCCAGCAGCGCTACCCGGGGGGCTGAGTGGACCCAGTACTTC. Translated, it gives CASSATRGAEWTQYF.